Listed below are T cell receptor beta chains from one sample, sequenced in a study of T cell changes during pregnancy in multiple sclerosis. Generated by immunoSEQ multiplex PCR, the TCRdb table keeps only in-frame clones and is missing some. Seen here are more than 55,000 clones, 91% observed once, and the top ten hold approximately 2%. Sequencing used peripheral blood, obtained in the third trimester of pregnancy. All receptors come from a female donor in good health, enrolled as a control in a pregnancy study. Each CDR3 is given with its conserved first and last residue. Each record gives: J gene, V gene, clone size, D gene, CDR3 DNA, CDR3 protein. D genes are given only for firm matches. Rows may omit the clone size; those that give it use once, few, many or a size class.

TRBJ1-4	TRBV6-5	-	-	TGTGCCAGCAGTTACTCGGGGGGTCGGGAAAAACTGTTTTTT	CASSYSGGREKLFF
TRBJ1-6	TRBV30	-	-	TGTGCCTCCACAATCTCCCAGTCACCCCTCCACTTT	CASTISQSPLHF
TRBJ2-7	TRBV19	-	-	TGTGCCAGTAGGGATCGGCGGAGGGAGCAGTACTTC	CASRDRRREQYF
TRBJ2-2	TRBV7-9	-	-	TGTGCCAGCAGCTTTCCGGGGGAGCTGTTTTTT	CASSFPGELFF
TRBJ1-6	TRBV6-1	once	TRBD1	TGTGCCAGCAGTGGACAGGGCCCCGATCCACCCCTCCACTTT	CASSGQGPDPPLHF
TRBJ2-1	TRBV2	-	TRBD1	TGTGCCAGCAGTCGTAGCACCGGGACAGGTCCCAATGAGCAGTTCTTC	CASSRSTGTGPNEQFF
TRBJ2-7	TRBV15	-	-	TGTGCCACCAGCAGAGATCACACAACCTACGAGCAGTACTTC	CATSRDHTTYEQYF
TRBJ2-1	TRBV6-5	-	-	TGTGCCAGCAGTTACTCCTTTAGCAATGAGCAGTTCTTC	CASSYSFSNEQFF
TRBJ2-2	TRBV15	-	TRBD2	TGTGCCACCAGCAGAGAACTAGCGACGAACACCGGGGAGCTGTTTTTT	CATSRELATNTGELFF
TRBJ2-7	TRBV9	-	TRBD2	TGTGCCAGCAGCCCCCGGACTAGCAGAGCCTACGAGCAGTACTTC	CASSPRTSRAYEQYF
TRBJ2-1	TRBV2	-	-	TGTGCCAGCAGTGAAGTTTCAGTTATGAACTACAATGAGCAGTTCTTC	CASSEVSVMNYNEQFF
TRBJ2-1	TRBV14	-	TRBD2	TGTGCCAGCAGCCAAGATAGTGGAGCGGGAGGGTTTCGATTCGATGAGCAGTTCTTC	CASSQDSGAGGFRFDEQFF
TRBJ2-7	TRBV5-1	-	TRBD1	TGCGCCAGCAGCTTAGGGCCCGGGACAGGGCTCAACGAGCAGTACTTC	CASSLGPGTGLNEQYF
TRBJ1-3	TRBV30	once	-	TGTGCCTGGTCTCGCCAGGGTAGCGGAAACACCATATATTTT	CAWSRQGSGNTIYF
TRBJ1-3	TRBV6-1	-	-	TGTGCCAGCAGGCCAGGGTATGGAAACACCATATATTTT	CASRPGYGNTIYF
TRBJ2-1	TRBV7-9	-	TRBD1	TGTGCCAGCAGCTTAGGCCAGGGGGCGAACCACAATGAGCAGTTCTTC	CASSLGQGANHNEQFF
TRBJ2-7	TRBV19	-	TRBD2	TGTGCCAGTAGTATCCACACTAGCGGGGGGTACGAGCAGTACTTC	CASSIHTSGGYEQYF
TRBJ1-1	TRBV29-1	-	TRBD1	TGCAGCGCTGCGACAGGGGTGGACACTGAAGCTTTCTTT	CSAATGVDTEAFF
TRBJ2-1	TRBV27	-	-	TGTGCCAGCAGTTCCCTCGGCGGGGGCCGGTACAATGAGCAGTTCTTC	CASSSLGGGRYNEQFF
TRBJ1-1	TRBV19	-	-	TGTGCCAGTAAGGAAGCGAGGATCATGAACACTGAAGCTTTCTTT	CASKEARIMNTEAFF
TRBJ1-1	TRBV2	-	-	TGTGCCAGCATAGGGCTAGGGAGCGCTGAAGCTTTCTTT	CASIGLGSAEAFF
TRBJ2-2	TRBV19	-	TRBD1	TGTGCCAGTAGTCCCCTCGACAGGGGAGGGAACACCGGGGAGCTGTTTTTT	CASSPLDRGGNTGELFF
TRBJ1-4	TRBV7-9	once	-	TGTGCCAGCAGCCAAGGACAGTATAATGAAAAACTGTTTTTT	CASSQGQYNEKLFF
TRBJ2-1	TRBV27	-	-	TGTGCCAGCAGTTTATCACCCGGGGGCAATGAGCAGTTCTTC	CASSLSPGGNEQFF
TRBJ2-7	TRBV19	-	TRBD1	TGTGCCACTGGGACAGACAACTCCTACGAGCAGTACTTC	CATGTDNSYEQYF
TRBJ2-1	TRBV9	-	-	TGTGCCAGCAGCGTAGACGGAAGGTGGGCCGATGAGCAGTTCTTC	CASSVDGRWADEQFF
TRBJ2-5	TRBV5-1	once	TRBD2	TGCGCCAGCAGCGTCGGGGGGACTCACCAAGAGACCCAGTACTTC	CASSVGGTHQETQYF
TRBJ2-5	TRBV5-1	-	-	TGCGCCAGCATCCCACTGGTCGGCAGTCCCGAGGGAGAGACCCAGTACTTC	CASIPLVGSPEGETQYF
TRBJ2-2	TRBV19	-	-	TGTGCCAGTAGTATCAATACGCCTAACTTCGGGGAGCTGTTTTTT	CASSINTPNFGELFF
TRBJ2-7	TRBV19	-	-	TGTGCCAGTAGTATAGGCTGGACAGCAGCCTACGAGCAGTACTTC	CASSIGWTAAYEQYF
TRBJ2-3	TRBV11-2	few	-	TGTGCCAGCACCTCGAGTATTAGCACCACAGATACGCAGTATTTT	CASTSSISTTDTQYF
TRBJ2-7	TRBV11-3	-	-	TGTGCCAGCAGCTTATCCAGTCTAGTTTTCAGTCTGACGTACGAGCAGTACTTC	CASSLSSLVFSLTYEQYF
TRBJ2-1	TRBV2	few	TRBD2	TGTGCCAGCAGTTTAGCGGGGGGTGCCTACAATGAGCAGTTCTTC	CASSLAGGAYNEQFF
TRBJ2-2	TRBV7-2	-	-	TGTGCCAGCAGCCGCGTGGTAAAACAGGCCGGGGAGCTGTTTTTT	CASSRVVKQAGELFF
TRBJ2-7	TRBV19	once	-	TGTGCCAGTAGTATAGTACAGGGTACTACCTACGAGCAGTACTTC	CASSIVQGTTYEQYF
TRBJ2-5	TRBV25-1	-	TRBD2	TGTGCCAGCAGTCTCCGGGGAGGGGAGACCCAGTACTTC	CASSLRGGETQYF
TRBJ2-5	TRBV19	-	TRBD2	TGTGCCAGTAGTATCGGGACTACGCCGGAGACCCAGTACTTC	CASSIGTTPETQYF
TRBJ2-7	TRBV7-2	once	-	TGTGCCAGCAGCTCCCAGGGGGGCTACGAGCAGTACTTC	CASSSQGGYEQYF
TRBJ1-2	TRBV5-1	-	-	TGCGCCAGCAGCCGGACGACAGCGTTGGGCTACACCTTC	CASSRTTALGYTF
TRBJ2-2	TRBV27	-	-	TGTGCCAGCAGCTTTTACCTAGGACTATCAGGCACCGGGGAGCTGTTTTTT	CASSFYLGLSGTGELFF
TRBJ2-7	TRBV5-1	-	-	TGCGCCAGCAGACCTCAGGGTGGGGAGTACTTC	CASRPQGGEYF
TRBJ1-1	TRBV5-6	-	-	TGTGCCAGCGGGCCAGCTAACATGAACACTGAAGCTTTCTTT	CASGPANMNTEAFF
TRBJ1-1	TRBV6-5	-	TRBD1	TGTGCCAGCAGCCAGGACAGGTCAGGCACTGAAGCTTTCTTT	CASSQDRSGTEAFF